This section outlines one T cell receptor beta chain sequence together with its context. The sample belongs to a study of blood T cell repertoires in COVID-19. The overall study: Researchers got acute and convalescent COVID-19 samples from the United States, Italy and Spain. T cells, B-cell-depleted T cells, or PBMCs supplied cDNA or gDNA.

The germline CDR1 and CDR2 sequences are SGHTA and FQGNSA. Trimming at V came to 1 base and at J to 6 bases, leaving 8 bases not matched to a gene. The CDR3 spans 15 residues. Authors' data handling: By means of reference gene primer amplification, nucleated cell counts were estimated. Produced via immunoSEQ multiplex PCR; TCRdb's table is partial and in-frame only. V and J calls and clone size are given by that table; D and trimming were obtained from the DNA. This sample has 100,000 to 150,000 clones, with roughly 84% found just once. The chain is built from TRBV7-2 and TRBJ2-7; 8 bases fit TRBD2. This TCR was recovered from a woman older than 75 with acute or convalescent COVID-19. Source material: peripheral blood. The CDR3 DNA sequence: TGTGCCAGCAGCTTAGACGGGACTAGGATCATCGAGCAGTACTTC. Protein sequence: CASSLDGTRIIEQYF.